These 24 T cell receptor beta chains share one sample of origin, sequenced in a study of cytomegalovirus exposure and HLA in healthy donors. Libraries were prepared by immunoSEQ multiplex PCR; TCRdb keeps only in-frame clonotypes and omits some of them. This sample has fewer than 150,000 clones; 88% occur once, and the top ten carry just under 8%. What was sequenced was PBMCs. The origin of the receptors is a woman aged 18-30 years in good health and CMV-seropositive.

The V and J genes are TRBV15 and TRBJ2-1, with TRBD2 as a possible D gene (6 bases). Germline CDR1 and CDR2: LNHNV and YYDKDF (reference sequence). The CDR3 is made up of 16 amino acids. V lost 3 bases to trimming and J lost 4 bases, with 16 bases between them. The CDR3 is CATSSPLRDWYNEQFF. The CDR3 DNA is TGTGCCACCAGCAGCCCACTCCGGGACTGGTACAATGAGCAGTTCTTC. Filled out from reference TRBV15 and TRBJ2-1, the complete variable domain reads DAMVIQNPRYQVTQFGKPVTLSCSQTLNHNVMYWYQQKSSQAPKLLFHYYDKDFNNEADTPDNFQSRRPNTSFCFLDIRSPGLGDTAMYLCATSSPLRDWYNEQFFGPGTRLTVL.

Written as DNA, the CDR3 is TGCAGTGCTCAAACAGGGGAAAAACTGTTTTTT. This sequence encodes CSAQTGEKLFF. The V and J genes are TRBV20-1 and TRBJ1-4, with a weak D call TRBD1 (6 bases). Germline V gene data show CDR1 as DFQATT and CDR2 as SNEGSKA (reference sequence). V lost 5 bases, J lost 8 bases, and 9 bases lay in between. CDR3 size: 11 residues.

The rearrangement uses TRBV5-1 and TRBJ2-2; D remains unclear. Germline lookup yields CDR1 SGHRS and CDR2 YFSETQ. Trimming took off 1 base at V and 6 bases at J, with 4 bases between the two ends. The CDR3 has 12 amino acids. In nucleotides, the CDR3 is TGCGCCAGCAGCTTGTCCGCCGGGGAGCTGTTTTTT. Translation gives CASSLSAGELFF.

V and J are TRBV10-2 and TRBJ1-6; D is possibly TRBD1 (5 bases). Germline lookup yields CDR1 WSHSY and CDR2 SAAADI. CDR3 length: 14 residues. Between the trimmed V and J ends, which lost 7 bases and 5 bases, there was a span of 12 bases. CDR3 sequence reads: CASKWGADNSPLHF. CDR3 bases: TGCGCCAGCAAATGGGGCGCAGATAATTCACCCCTCCACTTT.

This chain uses TRBV5-1 with TRBJ2-3; 9 nucleotides match TRBD2. Per germline, CDR1 SGHRS and CDR2 YFSETQ. The junction had 11 bases not matched to a gene; V was cut back by 4 bases and J by 2 bases. The CDR3 has 17 amino acids. The CDR3 spells CASSGRRAGGPTDTQYF. Written as DNA, the CDR3 is TGCGCCAGCAGCGGGAGGCGAGCGGGGGGACCCACAGATACGCAGTATTTT.

The chain employs TRBV28 and TRBJ1-1; a weak D match, TRBD1 (5 bases). Per germline, CDR1 MDHEN and CDR2 SYDVKM. The CDR3 consists of 11 residues. Trimming pared 7 bases from V and 8 bases from J, leaving 11 bases between. The CDR3 nucleotides read TGTGCCAGCACCCTGGGGCCCGAAGCTTTCTTT. Translation: CASTLGPEAFF.

The chain has TRBV2 and TRBJ1-5; D remains unclear. The V end was cut by 4 bases, the J end by 9 bases, with 19 bases between. Looked up from germline, CDR1 is SNHLY and CDR2 is FYNNEI. The CDR3 has 15 residues. The CDR3: CASSGFKPGAWPQHF. CDR3 coding DNA: TGTGCCAGCAGTGGATTTAAGCCGGGTGCCTGGCCCCAGCATTTT.

CDR3 protein: CASSLGGAENYGYTF. CDR3 bases: TGTGCCAGCAGCTTAGGGGGCGCAGAGAACTATGGCTACACCTTC. V and J are TRBV7-9 and TRBJ1-2, with a tentative D call TRBD1 (5 bases). Trimming stripped 1 base from V and 2 bases from J, with 11 bases between. The germline V gene encodes CDR1 SEHNR and CDR2 FQNEAQ (reference sequence). The CDR3 loop spans 15 amino acids.

The chain employs TRBV6-1 and TRBJ2-7; no reliable D call. Trimming pared 0 bases from V and 0 bases from J, leaving 6 bases between. This CDR3 comprises 14 residues. Germline-derived CDR1 and CDR2 are MNHNS and SASEGT. The DNA of the CDR3 is TGTGCCAGCAGTGAAGCCATCTACTCCTACGAGCAGTACTTC. It translates to CASSEAIYSYEQYF.

On this clone itself: This specimen includes other DNA sequences encoding the same CDR3. The chain has TRBV5-1 and TRBJ1-4; 7 nucleotides line up with TRBD1. The CDR3 covers 14 residues. Germline V gives CDR1 SGHRS, CDR2 YFSETQ. J gave up 7 bases and V 1 base, and 4 bases lay outside the gene matches. The CDR3 bases are TGCGCCAGCAGCTTGACAGGGGTGGGTGAAAAACTGTTTTTT. Encoded protein: CASSLTGVGEKLFF.

CDR3 sequence reads: CASSARLVTDTQYF. For the CDR3, the DNA is TGTGCCAGCAGCGCACGACTAGTCACAGATACGCAGTATTTT. The chain joins TRBV11-3 to TRBJ2-3; D might be TRBD2 (6 bases). Germline V gene sequence: CDR1 SGHNT, CDR2 YENEEA. This CDR3 spans 14 amino acids. V was pared by 5 bases and J by 2 bases, with 11 bases between.

The genes are TRBV5-4 and TRBJ1-2; D call uncertain. Germline loops: CDR1 SGHNT, CDR2 YYREEE (reference sequence). The CDR3 runs to 12 residues. The ends were cut back, 0 bases at V and 7 bases at J, with 7 bases in the middle. The CDR3 is CASSLGGVGYTF. DNA for the CDR3: TGTGCCAGCAGCTTGGGCGGGGTTGGCTACACCTTC.

The gene calls are TRBV5-6 and TRBJ1-2, with 9 nucleotides matching TRBD1. The germline V gene encodes CDR1 SGHDT and CDR2 YYEEEE. This CDR3 comprises 15 residues. Trimming at V came to 6 bases and at J to 8 bases, leaving 14 bases not matched to a gene. CDR3 nucleotide sequence: TGTGCCAGCAACCAAATGGACAGGGGACTTTACGGCTACACCTTC. Translated: CASNQMDRGLYGYTF.

This chain joins TRBV5-1 and TRBJ2-1, with 7 bases fitting TRBD2. The CDR3 length is 16 residues. J was trimmed by 6 bases and V by 0 bases; bases with no gene match: 9. The V gene's germline CDR1 is SGHRS and CDR2 YFSETQ. The CDR3 reads CASSLVSTGGFNEQFF. CDR3 nucleotides: TGCGCCAGCAGCTTGGTCTCGACGGGGGGTTTCAATGAGCAGTTCTTC.

This clone was counted only a few times. As DNA, the CDR3 is TGTGCCAGCAGTTTCACAAGGACAGGGGGCGGCGAGCAGTACTTC. This sequence encodes CASSFTRTGGGEQYF. The chain carries TRBV6-6 and TRBJ2-7, with TRBD1 matching 11 bases. V shed 4 bases, J shed 6 bases, and the junction held 8 bases outside the gene matches. Germline V CDR1 and CDR2: MNHNY, SVGAGI (reference sequence). This CDR3 is 15 amino acids long.

The chain couples TRBV28 to TRBJ2-7; 7 bases align to TRBD1. This CDR3 is 19 amino acids long. With 6 bases clipped from V and 3 bases from J, the junction kept 23 bases outside the gene matches. CDR1 is MDHEN, CDR2 SYDVKM, per germline. Here the CDR3 DNA reads TGTGCCAGCAGGGCCACCTACCGGGACAGTTTCGCTTGGGGCTACGAGCAGTACTTC. Its protein is CASRATYRDSFAWGYEQYF. Using reference TRBV28 and TRBJ2-7 for the parts outside the CDR3, the full variable domain is DVKVTQSSRYLVKRTGEKVFLECVQDMDHENMFWYRQDPGLGLRLIYFSYDVKMKEKGDIPEGYSVSREKKERFSLILESASTNQTSMYLCASRATYRDSFAWGYEQYFGPGTRLTVT.

This chain links TRBV7-9 with TRBJ2-7, with D perhaps TRBD2 (5 bases). Trimming removed 0 bases at V and 0 bases at J, with 9 bases between. The germline V gene encodes CDR1 SEHNR and CDR2 FQNEAQ (reference sequence). The CDR3 has 15 amino acids. The CDR3 DNA reads TGTGCCAGCAGCTTAGCGCGCGGGTCCTCCTACGAGCAGTACTTC. Amino acids: CASSLARGSSYEQYF.

The chain combines TRBV5-6 with TRBJ1-1; 7 nucleotides match TRBD1. The CDR3 is 15 residues long. CDR1 and CDR2 (germline): SGHDT, YYEEEE. V trimming: 4 bases; J trimming: 0 bases; junction bases outside the gene matches: 6. The CDR3, as DNA: TGTGCCAGCAGCCCGGGACAGCTAATGAACACTGAAGCTTTCTTT. As protein: CASSPGQLMNTEAFF.

The chain recombines TRBV27 with TRBJ2-1, with 10 bases matching TRBD2. The CDR3 spans 15 residues. V was clipped by 7 bases and J by 7 bases; unmatched bases: 10. Germline V gene lookup returns CDR1 MNHEY and CDR2 SMNVEV (reference sequence). The CDR3 region has the DNA TGTGCCAGCAAGTGGGGACTAGCGATCGGGAATGAGCAGTTCTTC. This codes for CASKWGLAIGNEQFF.

The chain carries TRBV7-6 and TRBJ2-7; a weak D match, TRBD2 (6 bases). Looked up from germline, CDR1 is SGHVS and CDR2 is FNYEAQ. V dropped 1 base and J dropped 5 bases, with 15 bases sitting between them. This CDR3 has 15 residues. The CDR3 DNA reads as TGTGCCAGCAGCTTAGAGCCAGGGAGGTCCCACGAGCAGTACTTC. This translates into CASSLEPGRSHEQYF.

This clone was found a few times. This chain joins TRBV19 and TRBJ1-2, with 8 bases that match TRBD1. This CDR3 has 15 amino acids. CDR1 LNHDA and CDR2 SQIVND come from the germline V gene (reference sequence). Trimming at V came to 7 bases and at J to 4 bases, leaving 11 bases not matched to a gene. The CDR3 region has the DNA TGTGCCAGTAACCTCCAACAGGGGGGCGGCTATGGCTACACCTTC. Translating gives CASNLQQGGGYGYTF.

The chain combines TRBV6-5 with TRBJ2-1; the match to TRBD2 covers 11 bases. With 6 bases clipped from V and 10 bases from J, the junction kept 11 bases outside the gene matches. CDR1 and CDR2 (germline): MNHEY, SVGAGI. The CDR3 consists of 15 residues. The CDR3 reads CASSPLAGVFTEQFF. The CDR3 DNA follows: TGTGCCAGCAGCCCACTAGCGGGAGTTTTTACCGAGCAGTTCTTC.

The chain recombines TRBV19 with TRBJ2-3, with D unresolved. The germline CDR1 and CDR2 sequences are LNHDA and SQIVND (reference sequence). The CDR3 contains 13 residues. Trimming removed 5 bases from V and 6 bases from J, with 12 bases in between. This CDR3 reads CASSSGETDTQYF. In nucleotides, the CDR3 is TGTGCCAGTAGTTCTGGAGAAACCGATACGCAGTATTTT.

V and J are TRBV2 and TRBJ1-1; perhaps TRBD1 as D (5 bases). The germline V gene has CDR1 SNHLY and CDR2 FYNNEI. Trimming cost V 4 bases and J 5 bases, with 17 bases left between them. This CDR3 is built from 15 residues. The CDR3 DNA is TGTGCCAGCAGTGGATACGGACACAGCAGGACTGAAGCTTTCTTT. Translation gives CASSGYGHSRTEAFF.